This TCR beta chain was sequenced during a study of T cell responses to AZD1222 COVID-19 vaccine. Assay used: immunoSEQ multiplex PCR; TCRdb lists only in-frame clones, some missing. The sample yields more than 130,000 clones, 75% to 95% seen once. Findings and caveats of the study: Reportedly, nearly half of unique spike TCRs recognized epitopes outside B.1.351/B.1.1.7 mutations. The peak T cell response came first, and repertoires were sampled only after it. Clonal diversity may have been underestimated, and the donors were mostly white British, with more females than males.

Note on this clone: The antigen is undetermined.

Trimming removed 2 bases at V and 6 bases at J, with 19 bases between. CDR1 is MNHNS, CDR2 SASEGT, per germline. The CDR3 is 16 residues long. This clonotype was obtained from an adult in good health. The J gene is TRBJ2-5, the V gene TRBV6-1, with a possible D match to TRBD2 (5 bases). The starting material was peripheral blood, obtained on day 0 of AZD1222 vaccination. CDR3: CASSEYGGMGSKTQYF. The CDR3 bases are TGTGCCAGCAGTGAATATGGAGGTATGGGGTCAAAGACCCAGTACTTC.